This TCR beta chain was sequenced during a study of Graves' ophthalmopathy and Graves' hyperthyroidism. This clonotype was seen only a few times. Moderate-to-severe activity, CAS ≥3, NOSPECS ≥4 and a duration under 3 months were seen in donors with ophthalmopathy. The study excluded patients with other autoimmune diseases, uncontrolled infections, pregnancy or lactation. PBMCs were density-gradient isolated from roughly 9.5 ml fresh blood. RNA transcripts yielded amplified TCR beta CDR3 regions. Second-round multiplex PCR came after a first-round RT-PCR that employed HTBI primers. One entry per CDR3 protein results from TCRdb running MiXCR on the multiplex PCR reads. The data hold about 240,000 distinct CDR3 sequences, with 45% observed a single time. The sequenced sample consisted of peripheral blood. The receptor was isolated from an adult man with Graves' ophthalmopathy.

CDR3 residues: CAISESGQEEKLFF. CDR3 nucleotide sequence: TGTGCCATCAGTGAGTCGGGACAAGAGGAAAAACTGTTTTTT. The genes are TRBV10-3 and TRBJ1-4; TRBD1 might be the D (6 bases). The CDR3 runs to 14 residues. With 0 bases removed from V and 8 bases from J, the gap between germline ends came to 10 bases. Germline values: CDR1 ENHRY, CDR2 SYGVKD.